These 21 T cell receptor beta chains were all obtained from the same sample, sequenced in a study of T cell changes during pregnancy in multiple sclerosis. Here immunoSEQ multiplex PCR was the method, and the copy in TCRdb shows in-frame clones only, minus some. The profile shows 60,000 to 85,000 clones, about 94% of them singletons. This specimen consisted of peripheral blood, obtained in the third trimester of pregnancy. These receptor sequences come from a female donor with multiple sclerosis, enrolled in a pregnancy study.

J is TRBJ1-5 and V is TRBV29-1; the D is unclear. Germline CDR1 SQVTM, CDR2 ANQGSEA. This CDR3 spans 13 amino acids. Trimming removed 2 bases at V and 4 bases at J, with 9 bases between. This chain's CDR3 is CSVERSPNQPQHF. The CDR3 coding sequence is TGCAGCGTTGAACGCAGTCCTAATCAGCCCCAGCATTTT.

V usage is TRBV6-5 and J usage is TRBJ1-2; no reliable D call. With 4 bases removed from V and 2 bases from J, the gap between germline ends came to 8 bases. CDR3 length equals 13 residues. Per the germline V gene, CDR1 is MNHEY and CDR2 is SVGAGI. CDR3: CASSSRHNYGYTF. The CDR3 nucleotides read TGTGCCAGCAGTTCCCGACACAACTATGGCTACACCTTC.

The table lists this clone with a count of one. This sequence joins TRBV29-1 and TRBJ1-2; D ambiguous. CDR3 length equals 8 residues. The germline gives CDR1 SQVTM, CDR2 ANQGSEA. The ends were cut back, 6 bases at V and 8 bases at J, with 4 bases in the middle. CDR3 sequence (DNA): TGCAGCGTCGGGGGCTACACCTTC. Translated: CSVGGYTF.

This chain uses TRBV2 with TRBJ1-1, with TRBD1 as a possible D gene (6 bases). Germline V gene lookup returns CDR1 SNHLY and CDR2 FYNNEI. V was shortened by 4 bases and J by 4 bases, with 13 bases between the two germline ends. This CDR3 has 14 amino acids. DNA of the CDR3: TGTGCCAGCAGTGGACAGGTGTTGGGCACTGAAGCTTTCTTT. Residues: CASSGQVLGTEAFF.

The V call is TRBV19, the J call TRBJ2-7, with D possibly matching TRBD1 (5 bases). CDR3 length: 14 residues. Germline values: CDR1 LNHDA, CDR2 SQIVND (reference sequence). Trimming took 5 bases from V and 0 from J, leaving 11 bases between them. The CDR3, as DNA: TGTGCCAGTAGTGGACATCCGAGCTCCTACGAGCAGTACTTC. Its translation: CASSGHPSSYEQYF.

The genes are TRBV10-3 and TRBJ2-7; the D is unclear. CDR1 ENHRY and CDR2 SYGVKD come from the germline V gene. Trimming took 3 bases from V and 3 from J, leaving 9 bases between them. CDR3 size: 13 residues. CDR3 loop: CAISERQVYEQYF. CDR3 in DNA: TGTGCCATCAGTGAACGGCAGGTCTACGAGCAGTACTTC.

The V and J genes are TRBV7-3 and TRBJ1-1; possibly TRBD1 for D (5 bases). The germline V gene has CDR1 SGHTA and CDR2 FQGTGA. The ends were cut back, 0 bases at V and 3 bases at J, with 11 bases in the middle. This CDR3 has 15 residues. The CDR3 is CASSLTGRGDTEAFF. Here the CDR3 DNA reads TGTGCCAGCAGCTTAACAGGGAGGGGCGACACTGAAGCTTTCTTT.

The chain employs TRBV27 and TRBJ1-5, with a possible D match to TRBD1 (5 bases). CDR3 length: 17 amino acids. With 0 bases removed from V and 1 base from J, the gap between germline ends came to 13 bases. Germline values: CDR1 MNHEY, CDR2 SMNVEV (reference sequence). CDR3 region: CASSLSKTRGSNQPQHF. The CDR3 coding sequence is TGTGCCAGCAGTTTATCGAAGACTCGGGGGAGCAATCAGCCCCAGCATTTT.

Here the CDR3 reads CASSEIRGRGETQYF. CDR3 sequence (DNA): TGTGCCAGCAGTGAAATCAGGGGGCGCGGGGAGACCCAGTACTTC. The chain employs TRBV6-1 and TRBJ2-5, with 8 bases fitting TRBD1. The V and J ends lost 2 bases and 5 bases, in that order; junction bases with no gene match: 7. CDR3 length equals 15 residues. Germline CDR1 MNHNS, CDR2 SASEGT.

The chain carries TRBV6-5 and TRBJ2-3; TRBD2 matches at 8 bases. Germline V gives CDR1 MNHEY, CDR2 SVGAGI. After removal of 2 bases from V and 3 bases from J, the junction contained 7 bases not matched to a gene. This CDR3 has 16 residues. In DNA, the CDR3 is TGTGCCAGCAGTTACAGCAGGACTAGCACTACAGATACGCAGTATTTT. Amino acids: CASSYSRTSTTDTQYF.

The J gene is TRBJ1-1, the V gene TRBV19; unclear D gene. Trimming pared 1 base from V and 0 bases from J, leaving 12 bases between. The length of the CDR3 is 16 residues. Per germline, CDR1 LNHDA and CDR2 SQIVND (reference sequence). The CDR3 sequence: CASSIGAYRLNTEAFF. CDR3 DNA: TGTGCCAGTAGTATAGGGGCCTACAGATTGAACACTGAAGCTTTCTTT.

This chain connects TRBV15 to TRBJ1-2; D uncertain. Trimming took 1 base from V and 4 from J, leaving 7 bases between them. CDR3 length: 13 amino acids. Germline V gene data show CDR1 as LNHNV and CDR2 as YYDKDF (reference sequence). CDR3 nucleotides: TGTGCCACCAGCAGAGCTTCCGGCTATGGCTACACCTTC. It specifies CATSRASGYGYTF. Drawing the rest from reference TRBV15 and TRBJ1-2, the complete variable domain is DAMVIQNPRYQVTQFGKPVTLSCSQTLNHNVMYWYQQKSSQAPKLLFHYYDKDFNNEADTPDNFQSRRPNTSFCFLDIRSPGLGDTAMYLCATSRASGYGYTFGSGTRLTVV.

The CDR3 DNA sequence: TGTGCCAGCAGCTCACAGGCAAGGACTGAAGCTTTCTTT. It translates to CASSSQARTEAFF. The chain couples TRBV7-8 to TRBJ1-1, with a tentative D call TRBD1 (5 bases). V lost 4 bases to trimming and J lost 5 bases, with 11 bases between them. Looked up from germline, CDR1 is SGHVS and CDR2 is FQNEAQ. The CDR3 totals 13 residues.

The chain carries TRBV11-2 and TRBJ1-4; TRBD1 matches 10 bases. Germline CDR1 SGHAT, CDR2 FQNNGV. The CDR3 is 15 residues long. The V gene end was trimmed by 5 bases and the J gene end by 3 bases; junction bases not matched to a gene: 3. The CDR3 protein is CASSAGQGANEKLFF. Here the CDR3 DNA reads TGTGCCAGCAGCGCAGGACAGGGGGCTAATGAAAAACTGTTTTTT.

This clone was observed a handful of times. The V and J genes are TRBV30 and TRBJ1-1; 7 bases agree with TRBD1. Germline V CDR1 and CDR2: GTSNPN, SVGIG (reference sequence). This CDR3 spans 11 amino acids. With 3 bases clipped from V and 5 bases from J, the junction kept 0 bases outside the gene matches. For the CDR3, the DNA is TGTGCCTGGAGGACAGGGACTGAAGCTTTCTTT. This codes for CAWRTGTEAFF.

This clone was observed a handful of times. V gene TRBV4-1 combines with J gene TRBJ1-1; D is perhaps TRBD1 (5 bases). V shed 2 bases and J shed 4 bases, with 11 bases lying between them. The CDR3 sequence is 14 residues long. Germline V lookup: CDR1 MGHRA, CDR2 YSYEKL. The CDR3 region is CASSQNQGPTEAFF. DNA for the CDR3: TGCGCCAGCAGCCAAAACCAGGGTCCCACTGAAGCTTTCTTT.

The rearrangement links TRBV6-6 to TRBJ1-2; a weak D match, TRBD1 (6 bases). Germline CDR1 and CDR2: MNHNY and SVGAGI (reference sequence). The CDR3 runs 15 residues. Trimming took 0 bases from V and 4 from J, leaving 12 bases between them. As DNA, the CDR3 is TGTGCCAGCAGTTACTCGGGTACAGGGAGCTATGGCTACACCTTC. This translates into CASSYSGTGSYGYTF.

In this sample, this clone turned up a few times. The chain is built from TRBV7-3 and TRBJ2-5; D is perhaps TRBD2 (6 bases). Looked up from germline, CDR1 is SGHTA and CDR2 is FQGTGA. V was pared by 1 base and J by 7 bases, with 7 bases between. This CDR3 spans 12 amino acids. The chain's CDR3 is CASSLMEGTQYF. As DNA, the CDR3 is TGTGCCAGCAGCTTAATGGAGGGGACCCAGTACTTC.

The chain carries TRBV5-4 and TRBJ2-2; a possible D gene is TRBD2 (6 bases). The CDR3 spans 15 residues. The V end was cut by 5 bases, the J end by 1 base, with 12 bases between. Per germline, CDR1 SGHNT and CDR2 YYREEE (reference sequence). CDR3 amino acids: CASSPGGRNTGELFF. The CDR3 nucleotides are TGTGCCAGCAGTCCCGGGGGACGGAACACCGGGGAGCTGTTTTTT. The full variable domain, its missing parts supplied by reference TRBV5-4 and TRBJ2-2, is ETGVTQSPTHLIKTRGQQVTLRCSSQSGHNTVSWYQQALGQGPQFIFQYYREEENGRGNFPPRFSGLQFPNYSSELNVNALELDDSALYLCASSPGGRNTGELFFGEGSRLTVL.

The chain recombines TRBV6-1 with TRBJ2-2; 7 nucleotides align to TRBD1. CDR1 is MNHNS, CDR2 SASEGT, per germline. Trimming cost V 10 bases and J 5 bases; bases outside gene matches: 7. This CDR3 has 13 residues. The CDR3 DNA follows: TGTGCCACCCACAGGGGACGAACCGGGGAGCTGTTTTTT. It is translated as CATHRGRTGELFF.

For the CDR3, the DNA is TGTGCCATCATGCAGGGTTTAGGAACTGAAGCTTTCTTT. It yields the protein CAIMQGLGTEAFF. The V call is TRBV10-3, the J call TRBJ1-1; the D gene is possibly TRBD1 (5 bases). Trimming removed 7 bases from V and 5 bases from J, with 14 bases in between. Germline CDR1 ENHRY, CDR2 SYGVKD. The CDR3 is 13 residues long.